The rows below give T cell receptor beta chains drawn from one sample of a study of blood T cell repertoires in COVID-19. Only in-frame clones appear in the TCRdb table, and some are missing; sequencing was by immunoSEQ multiplex PCR. The sample includes about 230,000 clones, about 87% of them seen just once. Material: PBMCs or T cells enriched from blood (not recorded which). These receptors originate from a woman in her 40s with acute COVID-19. The CDR3 runs from the conserved cysteine through the conserved F or W. Fields, in order: D gene, clone size, V gene, J gene, CDR3 protein, CDR3 DNA. D genes are given only for firm matches. Rows may omit the clone size; those that give it use once, few, many or a size class.

d_call: TRBD1; clone_size: -; v_call: TRBV7-8; j_call: TRBJ2-7; cdr3_aa: CASSSMGTVGRLQQYF; cdr3_nt: TGTGCCAGCAGCTCCATGGGGACAGTTGGGAGATTGCAGCAGTACTTC
d_call: TRBD1; clone_size: -; v_call: TRBV5-1; j_call: TRBJ1-3; cdr3_aa: CASSWGDRVNTIYF; cdr3_nt: TGCGCCAGCAGCTGGGGGGACAGGGTGAACACCATATATTTT
d_call: TRBD2; clone_size: -; v_call: TRBV7-2; j_call: TRBJ2-3; cdr3_aa: CASSSTSFGAGGADTQYF; cdr3_nt: TGTGCCAGCAGCTCCACCTCTTTCGGAGCGGGAGGGGCAGATACGCAGTATTTT
d_call: TRBD1; clone_size: -; v_call: TRBV11-3; j_call: TRBJ1-6; cdr3_aa: CASSSQGAVNSPLHF; cdr3_nt: TGTGCCAGCAGCTCACAGGGGGCTGTGAATTCACCCCTCCACTTT
d_call: -; clone_size: -; v_call: TRBV3-1/TRBV3-2; j_call: TRBJ2-3; cdr3_aa: CASSQDLIADTQYF; cdr3_nt: TGTGCCAGCAGCCAAGATCTAATTGCGGATACGCAGTATTTT
d_call: -; clone_size: -; v_call: TRBV19; j_call: TRBJ2-7; cdr3_aa: CASSPSATGPSYEQYF; cdr3_nt: TGTGCCAGTAGTCCGTCGGCTACAGGGCCCTCCTACGAGCAGTACTTC
d_call: -; clone_size: once; v_call: TRBV6-5; j_call: TRBJ2-7; cdr3_aa: CASSVGRQSYEQYF; cdr3_nt: TGTGCCAGCTCGGTGGGCAGGCAAAGTTACGAGCAGTACTTC
d_call: -; clone_size: -; v_call: TRBV3-1/TRBV3-2; j_call: TRBJ1-1; cdr3_aa: CASSLKRGNAEAFF; cdr3_nt: TGTGCCAGCAGCCTGAAGAGAGGGAACGCTGAAGCTTTCTTT
d_call: -; clone_size: -; v_call: TRBV3-1/TRBV3-2; j_call: TRBJ2-5; cdr3_aa: CASSQGGTGETQYF; cdr3_nt: TGTGCCAGCAGCCAAGGGGGCACTGGAGAGACCCAGTACTTC
d_call: -; clone_size: -; v_call: TRBV5-1; j_call: TRBJ2-7; cdr3_aa: CASSLYRDQYYEQYF; cdr3_nt: TGCGCCAGCAGCCTATACAGGGACCAGTACTACGAGCAGTACTTC
d_call: -; clone_size: -; v_call: TRBV7-2; j_call: TRBJ2-7; cdr3_aa: CASSLALAARSYEQYF; cdr3_nt: TGTGCCAGCAGCTTAGCGCTCGCGGCCCGATCCTACGAGCAGTACTTC
d_call: -; clone_size: -; v_call: TRBV10-3; j_call: TRBJ1-1; cdr3_aa: CATTTGTEAFF; cdr3_nt: TGTGCCACCACCACGGGCACTGAAGCTTTCTTT
d_call: TRBD1; clone_size: -; v_call: TRBV18; j_call: TRBJ1-1; cdr3_aa: CASSPGQGLGEAFF; cdr3_nt: TGTGCCAGCTCACCAGGACAGGGGCTGGGTGAAGCTTTCTTT
d_call: TRBD1; clone_size: -; v_call: TRBV18; j_call: TRBJ1-1; cdr3_aa: CASSPRSAGGSRNTEAFF; cdr3_nt: TGTGCCAGCTCACCACGGTCTGCAGGGGGCAGTCGGAACACTGAAGCTTTCTTT
d_call: TRBD1; clone_size: -; v_call: TRBV25-1; j_call: TRBJ1-1; cdr3_aa: CASSGQGPLSTEAFF; cdr3_nt: TGTGCCAGCAGTGGACAGGGGCCCCTGAGCACTGAAGCTTTCTTT
d_call: TRBD2; clone_size: -; v_call: TRBV10-2; j_call: TRBJ2-1; cdr3_aa: CASKRDPDSYNEQFF; cdr3_nt: TGCGCCAGCAAGCGGGACCCGGACTCCTACAATGAGCAGTTCTTC
d_call: -; clone_size: -; v_call: TRBV15; j_call: TRBJ1-3; cdr3_aa: CATSRAAGGGNTIYF; cdr3_nt: TGTGCCACCAGCAGAGCAGCGGGTGGTGGAAACACCATATATTTT
d_call: TRBD2; clone_size: -; v_call: TRBV12-3/TRBV12-4; j_call: TRBJ2-3; cdr3_aa: CASGGGRTDTQYF; cdr3_nt: TGTGCCAGCGGCGGGGGGCGCACAGATACGCAGTATTTT
d_call: TRBD1; clone_size: -; v_call: TRBV28; j_call: TRBJ2-1; cdr3_aa: CASRLRPGGNEQFF; cdr3_nt: TGTGCCAGCAGGCTGAGGCCAGGGGGAAATGAGCAGTTCTTC
d_call: TRBD1; clone_size: -; v_call: TRBV4-1; j_call: TRBJ1-2; cdr3_aa: CASSQVGQGFRYGYTF; cdr3_nt: TGCGCCAGCAGCCAAGTCGGACAGGGGTTTCGGTATGGCTACACCTTC
d_call: -; clone_size: -; v_call: TRBV30; j_call: TRBJ1-2; cdr3_aa: CATGIGYTF; cdr3_nt: TGTGCCACAGGGATTGGCTACACCTTC
d_call: -; clone_size: -; v_call: TRBV12-3/TRBV12-4; j_call: TRBJ1-2; cdr3_aa: CASSGLRYGYTF; cdr3_nt: TGTGCCAGCAGTGGACTGCGCTATGGCTACACCTTC
d_call: -; clone_size: -; v_call: TRBV6-6; j_call: TRBJ1-1; cdr3_aa: CASSYLVGLNTEAFF; cdr3_nt: TGTGCCAGCAGTTACCTCGTGGGGCTGAACACTGAAGCTTTCTTT
d_call: -; clone_size: -; v_call: TRBV19; j_call: TRBJ1-1; cdr3_aa: CASSPPGQGGTEAFF; cdr3_nt: TGTGCCAGTAGTCCTCCTGGGCAGGGTGGAACTGAAGCTTTCTTT
d_call: TRBD1; clone_size: once; v_call: TRBV10-3; j_call: TRBJ1-3; cdr3_aa: CAIRGDSGNTIYF; cdr3_nt: TGTGCCATCAGAGGGGACAGCGGAAACACCATATATTTT
d_call: -; clone_size: -; v_call: TRBV19; j_call: TRBJ1-6; cdr3_aa: CASSDFGANSPLHF; cdr3_nt: TGTGCCAGTTCGGACTTTGGCGCTAATTCACCCCTCCACTTT
d_call: -; clone_size: -; v_call: TRBV5-5; j_call: TRBJ2-7; cdr3_aa: CASSLGSGSDEQYF; cdr3_nt: TGTGCCAGCAGCTTGGGCTCGGGGTCGGACGAGCAGTACTTC
d_call: TRBD1; clone_size: -; v_call: TRBV7-2; j_call: TRBJ1-2; cdr3_aa: CASSLASVGQGAYGYTF; cdr3_nt: TGTGCCAGCAGCTTAGCATCAGTCGGACAGGGGGCCTATGGCTACACCTTC